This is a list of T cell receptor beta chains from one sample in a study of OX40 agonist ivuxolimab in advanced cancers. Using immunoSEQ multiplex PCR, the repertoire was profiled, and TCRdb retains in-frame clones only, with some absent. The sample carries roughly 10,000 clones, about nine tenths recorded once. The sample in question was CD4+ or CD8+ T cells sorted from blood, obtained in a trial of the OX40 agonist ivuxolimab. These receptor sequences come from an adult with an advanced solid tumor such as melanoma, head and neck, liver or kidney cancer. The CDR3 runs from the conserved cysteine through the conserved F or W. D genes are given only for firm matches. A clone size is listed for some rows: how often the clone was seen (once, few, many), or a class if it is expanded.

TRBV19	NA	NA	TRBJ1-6	TGTGCCACCAGGGAGGGGAATTCACCCCTCCACTTT	CATREGNSPLHF
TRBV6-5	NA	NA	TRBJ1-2	TGTGCCAGCAGTTCGAACAGGGTCGACTATGGCTACACCTTC	CASSSNRVDYGYTF
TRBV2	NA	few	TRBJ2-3	TGTGCCAGCCCTGGCGGGGAGCGATCTAGCACAGATACGCAGTATTTT	CASPGGERSSTDTQYF
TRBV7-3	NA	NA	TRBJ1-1	TGTGCCAGCAGCTTAACAGGGGGAAGCGCTGAAGCTTTCTTT	CASSLTGGSAEAFF
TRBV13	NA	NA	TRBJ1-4	TGTGCCAGCAGCTGGGGAGGTGGGCTTTCTAATGAAAAACTGTTTTTT	CASSWGGGLSNEKLFF
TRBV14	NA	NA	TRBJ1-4	TGTGCCAGCAGCCAAGACGCAGCCACAACTAATGAAAAACTGTTTTTT	CASSQDAATTNEKLFF
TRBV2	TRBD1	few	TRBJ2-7	TGTGCCAGCGATCCGGGACAGGGGTCCTACGAGCAGTACTTC	CASDPGQGSYEQYF
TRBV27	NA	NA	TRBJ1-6	TGTGCCAGCAGTCCCCCCCGAGGGGCGGGTAATTCACCCCTCCACTTT	CASSPPRGAGNSPLHF
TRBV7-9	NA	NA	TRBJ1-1	TGTGCCAGCAGCTTAGAAGGAAACACTGAAGCTTTCTTT	CASSLEGNTEAFF
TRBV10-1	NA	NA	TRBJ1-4	TGCGCCAGCAGTGGTCCCCCCTACAGGGCTACTAATGAAAAACTGTTTTTT	CASSGPPYRATNEKLFF
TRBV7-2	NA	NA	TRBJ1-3	TGTGCCAGCAGCTTAGCGGTCTCGAGCTCTGGAAACACCATATATTTT	CASSLAVSSSGNTIYF
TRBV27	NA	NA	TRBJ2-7	TGTGCCAGCAGTTTTAACGGCGAGCAGTACTTC	CASSFNGEQYF
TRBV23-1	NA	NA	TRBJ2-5	TGCGCCGAGACCCATAAAGAGACCCAGTACTTC	CAETHKETQYF
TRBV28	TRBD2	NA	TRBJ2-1	TGTGCCAGCAGTTTTGGCGGGGGGGCCGGTGAGCAGTTCTTC	CASSFGGGAGEQFF
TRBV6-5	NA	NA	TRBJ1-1	TGTGCCAGCAGTTTCTCCACAGGCCCCGAGGTCCCTGAAGCTTTCTTT	CASSFSTGPEVPEAFF
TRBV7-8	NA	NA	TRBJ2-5	TGTGCCAGCAGCTTAGCGACGGACCAAGAGACCCAGTACTTC	CASSLATDQETQYF
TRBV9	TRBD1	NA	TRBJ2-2	TGTGCCAGCAGCGGCACAGGGGGCAGGACCGGGGAGCTGTTTTTT	CASSGTGGRTGELFF